This T cell receptor beta chain was captured by sequencing in a study of Graves' ophthalmopathy and Graves' hyperthyroidism. About the research overall: The collection of peripheral blood took place at initial diagnosis, before any treatment.

Germline V CDR1 and CDR2: SGDLS, YYNGEE. CDR3 size: 17 residues. Trimming took 0 bases from V and 9 from J; bases not matched to a gene: 11. The TCR beta CDR3 regions underwent amplification from RNA transcripts. The workflow started with a first-round RT-PCR run with HTBI primers and then moved on to a second-round multiplex PCR. TCRdb called the multiplex PCR reads again in MiXCR, with one record for every CDR3 protein. The sample holds roughly 700,000 distinct CDR3 sequences, roughly 41% seen once. If patients had other autoimmune diseases, uncontrolled infections, pregnancy or lactation, they were excluded. This clonotype appeared many times.

The sequence was obtained from an adult man with Graves' ophthalmopathy. The chain is built from TRBV9 and TRBJ1-6; 8 bases fit TRBD1. Sequencing input: peripheral blood. The DNA of the CDR3 is TGTGCCAGCAGCGTAGCTGATCCAGGGGGCGTCGGTTCACCCCTCCACTTT. It encodes CASSVADPGGVGSPLHF.